The 8 T cell receptor beta chains presented below share a single source sample, sequenced in a study of prognosis after radiotherapy for stage I lung cancer. Using two-round multiplex PCR, the authors amplified TCR beta CDR3 from genomic DNA. First-round PCR employed TRBV- and TRBJ-specific primers for each gene. Using its own MiXCR run on the multiplex PCR reads, TCRdb lists one record per CDR3 protein. This table has about 30,000 distinct CDR3 sequences, less than 35% appearing once. Sequencing used PBMCs, obtained before or after stereotactic body radiation therapy (not recorded which). The receptors originated from a donor aged 50 or older with non-small cell lung cancer.

With regard to this clonotype: A far larger clone lies a single base away; this is likely a read error. This chain uses TRBV24-1 with TRBJ2-5; the D gene is possibly TRBD2 (5 bases). Gene TRBJ2-1 matches the end of the DNA better, so the J call may be wrong. The germline V gene has CDR1 KGHDR and CDR2 SFDVKD. The CDR3 sequence is 19 residues long. CDR3 bases: TGTGCCACCAGTGATGCGGCGAGGAGGCCAGAACTCCCATTGGATGAGCAGTTCTTC. Encoded protein: CATSDAARRPELPLDEQFF.

This clonotype was recorded at least ten times. The V gene is TRBV6-1, the J gene TRBJ2-3, with TRBD2 matching 10 bases. Germline loops: CDR1 MNHNS, CDR2 SASEGT. The CDR3 extends over 20 amino acids. J gave up 2 bases and V 6 bases, and 20 bases lay outside the gene matches. The CDR3 DNA reads TGTGCCAGCAGCCTCACCGCAGCGGGGGGGATTGCGTTCATCACAGATACGCAGTATTTT. The encoded protein is CASSLTAAGGIAFITDTQYF.

This clonotype was observed at least ten times. V usage is TRBV28 and J usage is TRBJ1-2; D uncertain. This CDR3 contains 13 residues. Trimming cost V 3 bases and J 1 base, with 6 bases left between them. The germline V gene encodes CDR1 MDHEN and CDR2 SYDVKM. The CDR3 here is CASSLQLNYGYTF. For the CDR3, the DNA is TGTGCCAGCAGTTTGCAGCTTAACTATGGCTACACCTTC.

The rearrangement uses TRBV10-3 and TRBJ1-4, with D perhaps matching TRBD1 (6 bases). Trimming removed 5 bases at V and 5 bases at J, with 9 bases between. The CDR3 covers 13 residues. CDR1 ENHRY and CDR2 SYGVKD come from the germline V gene. CDR3 amino acids: CAISRTGNEKLFF. The DNA for the CDR3 is TGTGCCATCAGTAGAACAGGGAATGAAAAACTGTTTTTT.

This clonotype was seen repeatedly, ten times or more. The V and J genes are TRBV27 and TRBJ1-5, with D possibly matching TRBD1 (5 bases). The CDR3 has 17 residues. Between the trimmed V and J ends, which lost 1 base and 0 bases, there was a span of 13 bases. From germline, CDR1 is MNHEY and CDR2 SMNVEV (reference sequence). CDR3 sequence (DNA): TGTGCCAGCAGTTTATTTGGGGCGGACTATAGCAATCAGCCCCAGCATTTT. It yields the protein CASSLFGADYSNQPQHF.

This clonotype was found once. The rearrangement joins TRBV11-2 to TRBJ2-7; TRBD1 matches at 9 bases. The V gene's germline CDR1 is SGHAT and CDR2 FQNNGV. The trim removed 5 bases at V and 3 bases at J, leaving 8 bases unmatched. The CDR3 contains 15 residues. This CDR3 is CASSGQGPFHYEQYF. CDR3 coding DNA: TGTGCCAGCAGCGGACAGGGGCCTTTCCACTACGAGCAGTACTTC.

This clonotype has a count of ten or more. The chain combines TRBV6-1 with TRBJ1-2; TRBD1 might be the D (5 bases). The CDR3 runs 16 residues. The V end was cut by 0 bases, the J end by 3 bases, with 14 bases between. CDR1 and CDR2 (germline): MNHNS, SASEGT. CDR3 in amino acids: CASSEAGHLPDYGYTF. The CDR3 DNA reads as TGTGCCAGCAGTGAAGCTGGACACCTACCTGACTATGGCTACACCTTC.

Here the CDR3 reads CASSTRTSGRALGTDTQYF. CDR3 DNA sequence: TGTGCCAGCAGTACCCGGACTAGCGGTAGGGCCCTGGGCACAGATACGCAGTATTTT. The chain couples TRBV28 to TRBJ2-3, with TRBD2 identical over 10 bases. The ends lost 5 bases at V and 1 base at J; junction bases unmatched: 15. CDR3 length: 19 amino acids. Germline lookup yields CDR1 MDHEN and CDR2 SYDVKM.